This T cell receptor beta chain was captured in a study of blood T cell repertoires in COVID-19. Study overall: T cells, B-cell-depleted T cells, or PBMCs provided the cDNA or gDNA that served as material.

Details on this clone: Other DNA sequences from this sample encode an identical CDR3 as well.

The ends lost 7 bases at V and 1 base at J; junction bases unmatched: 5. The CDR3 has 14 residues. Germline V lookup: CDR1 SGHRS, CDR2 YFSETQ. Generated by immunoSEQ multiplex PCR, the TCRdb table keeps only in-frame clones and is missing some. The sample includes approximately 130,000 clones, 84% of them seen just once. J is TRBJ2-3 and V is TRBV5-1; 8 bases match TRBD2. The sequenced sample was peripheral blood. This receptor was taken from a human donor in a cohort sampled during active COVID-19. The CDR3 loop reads CASRTSGGTDTQYF. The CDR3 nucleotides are TGCGCCAGCCGTACTAGCGGAGGCACAGATACGCAGTATTTT. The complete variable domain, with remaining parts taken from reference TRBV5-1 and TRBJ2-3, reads KAGVTQTPRYLIKTRGQQVTLSCSPISGHRSVSWYQQTPGQGLQFLFEYFSETQRNKGNFPGRFSGRQFSNSRSEMNVSTLELGDSALYLCASRTSGGTDTQYFGPGTRLTVL.